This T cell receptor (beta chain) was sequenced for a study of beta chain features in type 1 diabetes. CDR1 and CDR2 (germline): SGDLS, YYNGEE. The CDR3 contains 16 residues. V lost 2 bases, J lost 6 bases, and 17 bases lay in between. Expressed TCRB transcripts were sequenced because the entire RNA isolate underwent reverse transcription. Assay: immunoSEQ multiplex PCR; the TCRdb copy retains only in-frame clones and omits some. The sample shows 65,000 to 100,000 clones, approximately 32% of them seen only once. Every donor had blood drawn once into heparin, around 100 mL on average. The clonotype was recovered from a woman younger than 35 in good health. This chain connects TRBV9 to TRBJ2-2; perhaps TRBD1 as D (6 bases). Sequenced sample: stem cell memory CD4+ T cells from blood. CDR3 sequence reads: CASSVLPGQDAGELFF. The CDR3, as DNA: TGTGCCAGCAGCGTCCTCCCGGGACAAGACGCCGGGGAGCTGTTTTTT. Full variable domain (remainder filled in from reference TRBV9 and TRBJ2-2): DSGVTQTPKHLITATGQRVTLRCSPRSGDLSVYWYQQSLDQGLQFLIQYYNGEERAKGNILERFSAQQFPDLHSELNLSSLELGDSALYFCASSVLPGQDAGELFFGEGSRLTVL.